This T cell receptor (beta chain) was sequenced for a study of cytotoxic CD8 clonotypes in ibrutinib-treated CLL. Study summary: The study recorded mean values of approximately 260,000 productive templates and tens of thousands of productive rearrangements per sample.

This CDR3 comprises 15 residues. Germline CDR1 and CDR2: GTSNPN and SVGIG (reference sequence). Deletions cut 5 bases from V and 5 bases from J, with 18 bases between. The planned depth of sequencing spanned 1 in 200,000 to 1 in 1 million T cells. The protocol was immunoSEQ multiplex PCR, while the TCRdb copy is restricted to in-frame clones and leaves out a portion. The repertoire holds roughly 200,000 clones, with approximately 68% as singletons. Study results and caveats: Elevated clonality accompanied ibrutinib response, with a return toward baseline values at progression.

The table lists this clone with a few counts. Antigen specificity is unknown. The chain joins TRBV30 to TRBJ1-4; TRBD1 might be the D (5 bases). This TCR came from a human donor with chronic lymphocytic leukemia. Here the sequenced sample was PBMCs, taken after 24 months of ibrutinib treatment. CDR3 nucleotide sequence: TGTGCCTGGGGTAATTTAGGTTCAGGGAATGAAAAACTGTTTTTT. Residues: CAWGNLGSGNEKLFF.